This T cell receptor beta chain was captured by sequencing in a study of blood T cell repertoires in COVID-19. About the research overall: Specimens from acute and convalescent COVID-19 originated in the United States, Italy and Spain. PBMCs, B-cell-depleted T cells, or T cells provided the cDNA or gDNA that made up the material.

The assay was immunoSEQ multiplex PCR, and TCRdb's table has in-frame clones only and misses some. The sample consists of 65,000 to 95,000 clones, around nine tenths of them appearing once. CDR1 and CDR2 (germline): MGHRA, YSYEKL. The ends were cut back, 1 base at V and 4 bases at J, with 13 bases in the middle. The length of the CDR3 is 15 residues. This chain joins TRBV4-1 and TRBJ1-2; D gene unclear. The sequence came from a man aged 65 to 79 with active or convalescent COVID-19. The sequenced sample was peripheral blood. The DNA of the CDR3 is TGCGCCAGCAGCCAAGCCAAGGATCGGGGCTATGGCTACACCTTC. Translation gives CASSQAKDRGYGYTF.